The 2 T cell receptor beta chains listed next were all sequenced from one sample in a study of blood T cells in healthy people across ages. Next came a second PCR, run for about 7 to 12 cycles, which used a sample-barcoded 5' primer along with a J-beta primer mix. In TCRdb, the 5' RACE reads were re-called with MiXCR into one record per CDR3 protein. The repertoire consists of roughly 1.7 million distinct CDR3 sequences, with roughly 32% occurring once and the leading ten covering 11%. Sequencing was done on a sample of blood. These receptors originate from a woman aged 25 to 39 in good health.

As DNA, the CDR3 is TGTGCCAGCAGCCAAGACCCACCGGGACTAGCGGGAGGATCCTACGAGCAGTACTTC. Protein product: CASSQDPPGLAGGSYEQYF. The rearrangement joins TRBV3-1 to TRBJ2-7, with 15 bases fitting TRBD2. Germline V gives CDR1 LGHDT, CDR2 YNNKEL (reference sequence). The length of the CDR3 is 19 residues. Germline trimming cut 0 bases from V and 1 base from J; bases unmatched to any gene: 7.

The CDR3 region has the DNA TGTGCCAGCAGCTCCTTTCAGGGTCCACAAGAGACCCAGTACTTC. Residues: CASSSFQGPQETQYF. This chain connects TRBV11-2 to TRBJ2-5, with TRBD1 as a possible D gene (5 bases). Trimming removed 4 bases from V and 2 bases from J, with 14 bases in between. The CDR3 runs to 15 residues. The germline V gene has CDR1 SGHAT and CDR2 FQNNGV.